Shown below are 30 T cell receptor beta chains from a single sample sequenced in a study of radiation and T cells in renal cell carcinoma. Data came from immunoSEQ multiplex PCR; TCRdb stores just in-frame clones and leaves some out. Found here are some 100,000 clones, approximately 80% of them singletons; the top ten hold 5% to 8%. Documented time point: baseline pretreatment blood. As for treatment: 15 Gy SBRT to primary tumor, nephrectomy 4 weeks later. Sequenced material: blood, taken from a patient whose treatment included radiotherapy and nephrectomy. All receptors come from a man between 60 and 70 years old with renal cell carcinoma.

CDR3 sequence: CASSRRQGYQPQHF. The DNA for the CDR3 is TGTGCCAGCAGTCGTAGACAGGGATATCAGCCCCAGCATTTT. The rearrangement links TRBV27 to TRBJ1-5; 7 bases are a match to TRBD1. Germline V CDR1 and CDR2: MNHEY, SMNVEV (reference sequence). V was pared by 5 bases and J by 5 bases, with 6 bases of the junction left unmatched. The CDR3 has 14 residues.

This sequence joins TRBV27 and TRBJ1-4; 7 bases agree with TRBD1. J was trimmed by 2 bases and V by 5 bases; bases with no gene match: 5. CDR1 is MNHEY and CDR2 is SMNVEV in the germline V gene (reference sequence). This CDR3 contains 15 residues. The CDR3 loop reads CASSRRQGTNEKLFF. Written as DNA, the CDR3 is TGTGCCAGCAGTAGACGACAGGGTACTAATGAAAAACTGTTTTTT.

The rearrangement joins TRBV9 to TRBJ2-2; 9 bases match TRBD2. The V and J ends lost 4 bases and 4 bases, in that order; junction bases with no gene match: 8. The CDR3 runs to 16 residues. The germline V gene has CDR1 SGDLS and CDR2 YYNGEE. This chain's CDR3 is CASSSPGTSSTGELFF. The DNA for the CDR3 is TGTGCCAGCAGCTCACCCGGGACTAGCAGCACCGGGGAGCTGTTTTTT. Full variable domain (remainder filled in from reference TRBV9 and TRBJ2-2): DSGVTQTPKHLITATGQRVTLRCSPRSGDLSVYWYQQSLDQGLQFLIQYYNGEERAKGNILERFSAQQFPDLHSELNLSSLELGDSALYFCASSSPGTSSTGELFFGEGSRLTVL.

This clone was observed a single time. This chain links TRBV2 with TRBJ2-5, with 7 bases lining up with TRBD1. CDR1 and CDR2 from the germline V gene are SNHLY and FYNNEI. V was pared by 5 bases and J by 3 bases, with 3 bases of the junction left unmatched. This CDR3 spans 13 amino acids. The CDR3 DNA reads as TGTGCCAGCAGTAGGACAGGCGAAGAGACCCAGTACTTC. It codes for CASSRTGEETQYF.

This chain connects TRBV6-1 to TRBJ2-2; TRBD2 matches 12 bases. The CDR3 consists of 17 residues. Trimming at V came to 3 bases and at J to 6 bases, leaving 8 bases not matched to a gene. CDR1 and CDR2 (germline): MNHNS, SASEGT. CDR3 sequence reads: CASSDLVLAGGAGELFF. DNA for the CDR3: TGTGCCAGCAGTGATCTGGTACTAGCGGGGGGTGCCGGGGAGCTGTTTTTT.

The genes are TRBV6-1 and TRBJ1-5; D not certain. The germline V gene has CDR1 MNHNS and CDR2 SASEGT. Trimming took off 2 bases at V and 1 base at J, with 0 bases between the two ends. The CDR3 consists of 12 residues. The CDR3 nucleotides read TGTGCCAGCAGTGAAAGCAATCAGCCCCAGCATTTT. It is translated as CASSESNQPQHF.

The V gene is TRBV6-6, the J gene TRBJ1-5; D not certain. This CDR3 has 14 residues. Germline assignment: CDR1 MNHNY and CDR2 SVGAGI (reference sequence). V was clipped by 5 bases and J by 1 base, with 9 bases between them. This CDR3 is CASSRTESNQPQHF. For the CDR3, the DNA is TGTGCCAGCAGTCGGACGGAGAGCAATCAGCCCCAGCATTTT.

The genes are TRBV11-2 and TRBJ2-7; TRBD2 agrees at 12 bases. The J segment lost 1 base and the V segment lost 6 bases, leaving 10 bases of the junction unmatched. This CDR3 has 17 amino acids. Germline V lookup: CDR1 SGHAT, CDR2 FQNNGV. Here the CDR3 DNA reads TGTGCCAGCAGTCAGACTAGCGGGAGTCCTGGTTCCTACGAGCAGTACTTC. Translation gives CASSQTSGSPGSYEQYF.

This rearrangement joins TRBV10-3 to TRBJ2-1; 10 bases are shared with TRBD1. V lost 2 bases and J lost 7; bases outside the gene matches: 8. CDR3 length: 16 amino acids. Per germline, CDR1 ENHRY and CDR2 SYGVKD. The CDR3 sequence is CAISETTDRGGNEQFF. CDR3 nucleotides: TGTGCCATCAGTGAGACCACGGACAGGGGGGGTAATGAGCAGTTCTTC.

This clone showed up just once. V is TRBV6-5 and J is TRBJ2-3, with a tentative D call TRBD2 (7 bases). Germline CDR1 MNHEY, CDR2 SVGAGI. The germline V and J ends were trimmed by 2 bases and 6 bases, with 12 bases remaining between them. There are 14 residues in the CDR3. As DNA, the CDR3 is TGTGCCAGCAGTTACGGGGGGGCACACGATACGCAGTATTTT. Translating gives CASSYGGAHDTQYF.

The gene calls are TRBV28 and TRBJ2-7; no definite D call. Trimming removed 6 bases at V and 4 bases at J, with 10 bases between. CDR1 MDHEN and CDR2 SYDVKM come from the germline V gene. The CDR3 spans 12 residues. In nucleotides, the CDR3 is TGTGCCAGCAGCCAGACTGAATACGAGCAGTACTTC. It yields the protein CASSQTEYEQYF.

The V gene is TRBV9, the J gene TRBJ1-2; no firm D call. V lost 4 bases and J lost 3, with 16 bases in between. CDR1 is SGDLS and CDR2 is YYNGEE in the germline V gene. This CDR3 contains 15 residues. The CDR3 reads CASSTEPTEYYGYTF. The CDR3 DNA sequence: TGTGCCAGCAGCACCGAGCCGACGGAATACTATGGCTACACCTTC.

The CDR3 protein is CASSSTGGTGANVLTF. DNA of the CDR3: TGTGCCAGCAGCTCGACAGGGGGAACTGGGGCCAACGTCCTGACTTTC. V is TRBV9 and J is TRBJ2-6, with TRBD1 identical over 9 bases. The CDR3 has 16 residues. The V gene end was trimmed by 4 bases and the J gene end by 2 bases; junction bases not matched to a gene: 4. Per the germline V gene, CDR1 is SGDLS and CDR2 is YYNGEE.

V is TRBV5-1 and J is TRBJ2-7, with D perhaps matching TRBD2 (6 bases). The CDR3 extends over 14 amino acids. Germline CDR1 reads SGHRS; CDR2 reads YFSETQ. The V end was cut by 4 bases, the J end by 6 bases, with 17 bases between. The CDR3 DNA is TGCGCCAGCAGCCGACCGGGGCTGGGGGGCGAGCAGTACTTC. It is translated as CASSRPGLGGEQYF.

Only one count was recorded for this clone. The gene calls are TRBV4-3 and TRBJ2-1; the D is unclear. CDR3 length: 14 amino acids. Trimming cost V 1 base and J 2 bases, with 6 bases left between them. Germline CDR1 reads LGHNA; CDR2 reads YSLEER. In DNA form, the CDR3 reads TGCGCCAGCAGCCAAGTTCAGGCCTACAATGAGCAGTTCTTC. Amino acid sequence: CASSQVQAYNEQFF.

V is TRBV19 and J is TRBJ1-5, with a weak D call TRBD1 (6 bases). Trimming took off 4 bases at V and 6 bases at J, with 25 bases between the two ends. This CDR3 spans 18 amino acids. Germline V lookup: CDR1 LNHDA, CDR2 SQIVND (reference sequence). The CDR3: CASSTTSVQGPRGQPQHF. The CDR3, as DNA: TGTGCCAGTAGTACCACCTCGGTACAGGGCCCTCGCGGTCAGCCCCAGCATTTT.

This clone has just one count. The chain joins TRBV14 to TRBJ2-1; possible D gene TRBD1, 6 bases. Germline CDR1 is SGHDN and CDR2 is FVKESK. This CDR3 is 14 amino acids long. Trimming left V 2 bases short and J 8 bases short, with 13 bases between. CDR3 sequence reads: CASSQLQGIHEQFF. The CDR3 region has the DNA TGTGCCAGCAGCCAACTACAGGGTATCCATGAGCAGTTCTTC.

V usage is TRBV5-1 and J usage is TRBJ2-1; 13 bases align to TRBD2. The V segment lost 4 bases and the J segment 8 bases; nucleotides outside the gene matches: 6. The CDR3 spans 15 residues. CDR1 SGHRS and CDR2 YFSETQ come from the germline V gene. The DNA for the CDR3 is TGCGCCAGCAGCCCACTAGCGGGAGGGAGTGATGAGCAGTTCTTC. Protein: CASSPLAGGSDEQFF.

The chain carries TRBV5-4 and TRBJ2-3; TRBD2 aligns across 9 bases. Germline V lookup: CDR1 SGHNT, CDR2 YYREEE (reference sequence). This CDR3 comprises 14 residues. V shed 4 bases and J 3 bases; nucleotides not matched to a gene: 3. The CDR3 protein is CASSLAGSTDTQYF. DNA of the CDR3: TGTGCCAGCAGCCTAGCGGGGTCTACAGATACGCAGTATTTT.

In nucleotides, the CDR3 is TGTGCCAGCTCACCACCGGACAGGGGTGAAAAACTGTTTTTT. It yields the protein CASSPPDRGEKLFF. The chain is built from TRBV18 and TRBJ1-4; 9 bases line up with TRBD1. The J segment lost 7 bases and the V segment lost 0 bases, leaving 0 bases of the junction unmatched. Germline CDR1 and CDR2: KGHSH and LQKENI. The CDR3 sequence is 14 residues long.

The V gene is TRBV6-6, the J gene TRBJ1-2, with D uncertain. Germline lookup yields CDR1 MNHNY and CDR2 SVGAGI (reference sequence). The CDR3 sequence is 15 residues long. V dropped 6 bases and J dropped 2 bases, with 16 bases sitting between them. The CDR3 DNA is TGTGCCAGCAGGCTAGGCGTGGGCCAGAACTATGGCTACACCTTC. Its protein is CASRLGVGQNYGYTF.

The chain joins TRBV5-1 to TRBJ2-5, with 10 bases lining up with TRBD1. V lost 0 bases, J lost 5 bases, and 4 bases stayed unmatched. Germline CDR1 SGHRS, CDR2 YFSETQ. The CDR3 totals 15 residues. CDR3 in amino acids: CASSLEGQGHETQYF. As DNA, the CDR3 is TGCGCCAGCAGCTTGGAGGGACAGGGGCACGAGACCCAGTACTTC.

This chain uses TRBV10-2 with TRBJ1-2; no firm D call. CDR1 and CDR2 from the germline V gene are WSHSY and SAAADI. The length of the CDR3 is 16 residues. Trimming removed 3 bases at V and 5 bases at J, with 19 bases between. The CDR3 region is CASSDRKSSMLYGYTF. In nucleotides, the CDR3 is TGCGCCAGCAGTGACCGTAAATCCTCAATGTTATATGGCTACACCTTC.

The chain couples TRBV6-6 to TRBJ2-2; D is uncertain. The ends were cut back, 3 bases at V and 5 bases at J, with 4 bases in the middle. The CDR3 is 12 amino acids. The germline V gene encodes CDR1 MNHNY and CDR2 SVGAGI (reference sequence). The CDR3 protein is CASSYRTGELFF. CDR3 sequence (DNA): TGTGCCAGCAGTTATCGAACCGGGGAGCTGTTTTTT.

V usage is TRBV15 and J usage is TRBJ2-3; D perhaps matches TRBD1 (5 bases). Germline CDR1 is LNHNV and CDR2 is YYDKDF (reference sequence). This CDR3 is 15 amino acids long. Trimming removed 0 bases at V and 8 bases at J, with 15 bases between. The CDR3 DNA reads TGTGCCACCAGCAGAGATTTTGACAGCCGTACTACGCAGTATTTT. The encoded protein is CATSRDFDSRTTQYF.

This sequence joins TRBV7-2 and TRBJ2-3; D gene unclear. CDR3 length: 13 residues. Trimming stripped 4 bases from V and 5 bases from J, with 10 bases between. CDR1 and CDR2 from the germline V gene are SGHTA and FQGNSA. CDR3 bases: TGTGCCAGCAGCTCAGTCTCGCGAGATACGCAGTATTTT. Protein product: CASSSVSRDTQYF.

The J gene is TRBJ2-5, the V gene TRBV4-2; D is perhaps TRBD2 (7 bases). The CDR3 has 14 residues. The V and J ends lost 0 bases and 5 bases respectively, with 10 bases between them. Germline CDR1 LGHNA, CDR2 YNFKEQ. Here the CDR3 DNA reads TGTGCCAGCAGCCAAGAAAGGGGGGGGGAGACCCAGTACTTC. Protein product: CASSQERGGETQYF.

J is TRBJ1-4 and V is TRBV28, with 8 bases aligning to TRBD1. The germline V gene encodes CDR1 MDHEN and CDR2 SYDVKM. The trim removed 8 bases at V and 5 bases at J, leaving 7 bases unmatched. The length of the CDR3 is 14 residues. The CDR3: CASYGQGMNEKLFF. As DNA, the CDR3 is TGTGCCAGCTACGGACAGGGAATGAATGAAAAACTGTTTTTT.

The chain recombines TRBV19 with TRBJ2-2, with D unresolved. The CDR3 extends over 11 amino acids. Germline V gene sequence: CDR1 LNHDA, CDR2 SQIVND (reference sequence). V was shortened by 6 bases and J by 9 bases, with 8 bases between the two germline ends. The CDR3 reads CASRGPRELFF. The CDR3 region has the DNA TGTGCCAGTAGAGGACCCAGGGAGCTGTTTTTT.

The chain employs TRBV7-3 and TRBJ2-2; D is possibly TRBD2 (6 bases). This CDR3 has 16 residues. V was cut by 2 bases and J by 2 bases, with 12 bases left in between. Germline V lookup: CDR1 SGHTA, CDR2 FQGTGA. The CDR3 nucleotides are TGTGCCAGCAGCTTAGCGGGGACTGGAAACACCGGGGAGCTGTTTTTT. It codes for CASSLAGTGNTGELFF. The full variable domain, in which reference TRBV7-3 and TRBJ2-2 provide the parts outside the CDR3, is GAGVSQTPSNKVTEKGKYVELRCDPISGHTALYWYRQSLGQGPEFLIYFQGTGAADDSGLPNDRFFAVRPEGSVSTLKIQRTERGDSAVYLCASSLAGTGNTGELFFGEGSRLTVL.